These 16 T cell receptor beta chains originate from one sample sequenced in a study of blood T cell repertoires in COVID-19. Clones were sequenced by immunoSEQ multiplex PCR, and TCRdb holds only the in-frame ones, with some missing. This table holds about 100,000 clones, around four fifths found once. The sequencing input was peripheral blood. Every receptor here comes from a woman in her 70s with acute or convalescent COVID-19.

V usage is TRBV6-5 and J usage is TRBJ1-1, with unresolved D. This CDR3 region has 11 residues. Germline V lookup: CDR1 MNHEY, CDR2 SVGAGI. Trimming left V 6 bases short and J 5 bases short, with 7 bases between. CDR3 coding DNA: TGTGCCAGCAGACTTCGGACTGAAGCTTTCTTT. It codes for CASRLRTEAFF.

This chain connects TRBV14 to TRBJ2-5, with D uncertain. With 1 base removed from V and 2 bases from J, the gap between germline ends came to 8 bases. The CDR3 consists of 14 residues. CDR1 SGHDN and CDR2 FVKESK come from the germline V gene. The chain's CDR3 is CASSQASRQETQYF. In DNA, the CDR3 is TGTGCCAGCAGCCAAGCATCGCGGCAAGAGACCCAGTACTTC.

The rearrangement joins TRBV7-6 to TRBJ2-3, with D maybe TRBD1 (6 bases). This CDR3 contains 16 residues. CDR1 SGHVS and CDR2 FNYEAQ come from the germline V gene. Trimming cost V 4 bases and J 0 bases, with 14 bases left between them. CDR3 nucleotides: TGTGCCAGCAGCTATACTACAGGGTTGAGCACAGATACGCAGTATTTT. Its translation: CASSYTTGLSTDTQYF.

The rearrangement links TRBV5-1 to TRBJ2-3; possibly TRBD1 for D (6 bases). Deletions cut 2 bases from V and 0 bases from J, with 19 bases between. CDR1 is SGHRS, CDR2 YFSETQ, per germline. This CDR3 spans 18 amino acids. CDR3: CASSFRTALISSTDTQYF. The CDR3 DNA is TGCGCCAGCAGCTTCCGGACAGCCTTAATTTCTAGCACAGATACGCAGTATTTT.

The rearrangement joins TRBV18 to TRBJ1-1; a possible D gene is TRBD1 (6 bases). V lost 6 bases and J 1 base, leaving 12 bases between the germline ends. Germline-derived CDR1 and CDR2 are KGHSH and LQKENI. This CDR3 is 14 amino acids long. This chain's CDR3 is CASSAGRGNTEAFF. Here the CDR3 DNA reads TGTGCCAGCTCCGCCGGCAGGGGGAACACTGAAGCTTTCTTT.

V usage is TRBV30 and J usage is TRBJ1-6, with 7 nucleotides matching TRBD1. Trimming removed 2 bases from V and 5 bases from J; junction bases left unmatched: 6. The V gene's germline CDR1 is GTSNPN and CDR2 SVGIG (reference sequence). This CDR3 has 15 residues. The CDR3 DNA sequence: TGTGCCTGGAGTCCCAAAGGGACAGATAATTCACCCCTCCACTTT. Encoded protein: CAWSPKGTDNSPLHF.

A note on this clone: At one end the junction does not follow the germline gene, possibly because of a read error. The chain is built from TRBV11-2 and TRBJ2-5; 10 nucleotides match TRBD2. CDR3 length: 15 residues. The germline V gene has CDR1 SGHAT and CDR2 FQNNGV. The CDR3 DNA sequence: TGTGCCAGCAGCCCCCAGCCTCTAGCGGGGGCCGCGGAGGACTTC. It is translated as CASSPQPLAGAAEDF.

The DNA of the CDR3 is TGCGCCAGCAGCTTGGAGATCGGGGGGCAAAACGGGGAGCTGTTTTTT. This translates into CASSLEIGGQNGELFF. The genes are TRBV5-1 and TRBJ2-2, with D possibly matching TRBD2 (7 bases). In germline, CDR1 is SGHRS, CDR2 YFSETQ. The ends were cut back, 0 bases at V and 7 bases at J, with 16 bases in the middle. The CDR3 is 16 residues long.

CDR3 residues: CASSLFAALETQYF. CDR3 DNA sequence: TGTGCCAGCAGCTTATTCGCGGCCTTGGAGACCCAGTACTTC. V and J are TRBV7-2 and TRBJ2-5; the D is unclear. CDR1 and CDR2 from the germline V gene are SGHTA and FQGNSA. The CDR3 has 14 residues. The V end lost 2 bases, the J end lost 5 bases, and 12 bases lay between the germline ends. Looking up the rest from reference TRBV7-2 and TRBJ2-5 gives the full variable domain: GAGVSQSPSNKVTEKGKDVELRCDPISGHTALYWYRQSLGQGLEFLIYFQGNSAPDKSGLPSDRFSAERTGGSVSTLTIQRTQQEDSAVYLCASSLFAALETQYFGPGTRLLVL.

This chain joins TRBV19 and TRBJ2-3; 8 bases line up with TRBD1. Germline trimming cut 9 bases from V and 0 bases from J; bases unmatched to any gene: 2. Germline lookup yields CDR1 LNHDA and CDR2 SQIVND (reference sequence). This CDR3 has 13 residues. For the CDR3, the DNA is TGTGCCAGCAGGGACAGGAGCACAGATACGCAGTATTTT. Its protein is CASRDRSTDTQYF.

The chain links TRBV9 to TRBJ1-5, with 7 bases fitting TRBD1. Germline V gene data show CDR1 as SGDLS and CDR2 as YYNGEE. This CDR3 is 14 amino acids long. J was trimmed by 11 bases and V by 4 bases; bases with no gene match: 12. This chain's CDR3 is CASSPTGQEETQHF. The CDR3 nucleotides read TGTGCCAGCAGCCCGACAGGGCAAGAGGAGACCCAGCATTTT.

The chain recombines TRBV5-4 with TRBJ1-4; D not certain. This CDR3 is 14 amino acids long. The V and J ends lost 0 bases and 5 bases respectively, with 8 bases between them. The V gene's germline CDR1 is SGHNT and CDR2 YYREEE (reference sequence). CDR3 sequence reads: CASSLDGVNEKLFF. The CDR3 nucleotides are TGTGCCAGCAGCTTGGACGGGGTAAATGAAAAACTGTTTTTT. The full variable domain, its missing parts supplied by reference TRBV5-4 and TRBJ1-4, is ETGVTQSPTHLIKTRGQQVTLRCSSQSGHNTVSWYQQALGQGPQFIFQYYREEENGRGNFPPRFSGLQFPNYSSELNVNALELDDSALYLCASSLDGVNEKLFFGSGTQLSVL.

This chain joins TRBV7-2 and TRBJ1-1; D remains ambiguous. CDR3 length equals 14 residues. V lost 1 base to trimming and J lost 1 base, with 7 bases between them. Germline V CDR1 and CDR2: SGHTA, FQGNSA. This CDR3 reads CASSLGHSNTEAFF. Written as DNA, the CDR3 is TGTGCCAGCAGCTTAGGACACTCGAACACTGAAGCTTTCTTT.

Only one count was recorded for this clone. The V gene is TRBV6-5, the J gene TRBJ1-1, with 7 bases lining up with TRBD1. Germline lookup yields CDR1 MNHEY and CDR2 SVGAGI. The CDR3 covers 15 residues. V shed 5 bases, J shed 5 bases, and the junction held 11 bases outside the gene matches. DNA for the CDR3: TGTGCCAGCAGTCGGCACCTCAGGGGGAAAACTGAAGCTTTCTTT. It translates to CASSRHLRGKTEAFF.

This clone was observed once. The rearrangement joins TRBV12-3 or TRBV12-4 to TRBJ2-4; tentatively, D is TRBD2 (5 bases). Trimming cost V 6 bases and J 9 bases, with 15 bases left between them. The CDR3 contains 13 residues. The chain's CDR3 is CASSAVDGSIQYF. CDR3 in DNA: TGTGCCAGCAGCGCGGTCGATGGGAGCATTCAGTACTTC.

The chain's CDR3 is CASSQGTAFNTEAFF. CDR3 nucleotide sequence: TGTGCCAGCTCACAAGGGACAGCCTTCAACACTGAAGCTTTCTTT. The gene calls are TRBV18 and TRBJ1-1; 7 nucleotides align to TRBD1. Germline CDR1 and CDR2: KGHSH and LQKENI. The CDR3 totals 15 residues. The junction had 7 bases not matched to a gene; V was cut back by 4 bases and J by 2 bases.